These T cell receptor beta chains were read from a single sample in a study of response to subunit inactivated influenza vaccine. TCRdb reprocessed the RT-PCR reads via MiXCR and lists one record per CDR3 protein. The sample consists of about half a million distinct CDR3 sequences, 7.6% of them appearing once. The material sequenced was PBMCs from blood, taken 23 to 25 months after vaccination. These receptor sequences come from a man between 50 and 75 years old who received an inactivated influenza vaccine. The CDR3 runs from the conserved cysteine through the conserved F or W. The D gene is left open where the match is weak. Clone size is given for some rows only: seen once, a few or many times, or a class if the clone is expanded.

CASSLAYRGSTGELFF	TGCGCCAGCAGCTTGGCGTACAGGGGCTCGACCGGGGAGCTGTTTTTT	TRBV5-1	NA	16	TRBJ2-2	TRBD1
CASSQDLQGRQEKLFF	TGCGCCAGCAGCCAAGATCTCCAGGGGAGGCAGGAAAAACTGTTTTTT	TRBV4-1	many	16	TRBJ1-4	NA
CASSNRTRDTQYF	TGTGCCAGCAGCAACCGGACACGAGATACGCAGTATTTT	TRBV11-2	NA	13	TRBJ2-3	NA
CATNPQGYEQYF	TGTGCCACTAATCCCCAGGGGTACGAGCAGTACTTC	TRBV28	few	12	TRBJ2-7	NA
CASSLTQNLPLHEQFF	TGTGCCAGCAGCTTAACTCAGAACCTACCTCTTCATGAGCAGTTCTTC	TRBV7-9	many	16	TRBJ2-1	NA
CASSPRLAGTNNEQFF	TGTGCCAGCAGCCCTAGACTAGCGGGAACGAACAATGAGCAGTTCTTC	TRBV7-7	NA	16	TRBJ2-1	TRBD2
CASSFRLNYGYTF	TGTGCCAGCAGTTTCCGCCTGAACTATGGCTACACCTTC	TRBV12-3/TRBV12-4	few	13	TRBJ1-2	NA
CASSLTSGVTGELFF	TGTGCCAGCAGTTTGACTAGCGGGGTGACCGGGGAGCTGTTTTTT	TRBV12-3/TRBV12-4	many	15	TRBJ2-2	TRBD2
CASSLTANSPLHF	TGTGCCAGCAGTTTGACAGCCAATTCACCCCTCCACTTT	TRBV12-3/TRBV12-4	few	13	TRBJ1-6	NA
CASSSSPGLAFGEQYF	TGTGCCAGCAGTTCCTCCCCCGGACTTGCCTTTGGCGAGCAGTACTTC	TRBV27	NA	16	TRBJ2-7	NA
CASSPDSPYQPQHF	TGCGCCAGCAGCCCGGACAGTCCCTATCAGCCCCAGCATTTT	TRBV5-1	NA	14	TRBJ1-5	NA
CASSHRDGYEQYF	TGTGCCAGCAGTCACCGGGACGGCTACGAGCAGTACTTC	TRBV11-3	NA	13	TRBJ2-7	NA
CSARRRGQTDTQYF	TGCAGTGCTAGGCGAAGGGGGCAGACAGATACGCAGTATTTT	TRBV20-1	few	14	TRBJ2-3	TRBD1
CASSYSTGYDLF	TGTGCCAGCAGTTACTCGACCGGTTATGATCTCTTT	TRBV6-2/TRBV6-3	many	12	TRBJ1-1	NA
CATSANQGYTF	TGTGCCACCAGTGCCAATCAGGGCTACACCTTC	TRBV24-1	NA	11	TRBJ1-2	NA
CASSQGPRGARSSYNEQFF	TGTGCCAGCAGCCAAGGCCCCAGGGGAGCGCGCAGCTCCTACAATGAGCAGTTCTTC	TRBV4-2	many	19	TRBJ2-1	NA
CSAGGGTAYEQYF	TGCAGTGCCGGAGGGGGCACTGCCTACGAGCAGTACTTC	TRBV20-1	NA	13	TRBJ2-7	NA
CASSLDGSDPVYGYTF	TGCGCCAGCAGCTTGGATGGTTCCGACCCAGTCTATGGCTACACCTTC	TRBV5-1	few	16	TRBJ1-2	NA
CASRPGGSGNTIYF	TGTGCCAGCAGGCCAGGGGGCTCTGGAAACACCATATATTTT	TRBV7-2	NA	14	TRBJ1-3	TRBD1
CSVPGQGLNEQYF	TGCAGCGTCCCGGGACAGGGGTTGAACGAGCAGTACTTC	TRBV29-1	few	13	TRBJ2-7	TRBD1
CASSQEGLAGGRLF	TGTGCCAGCAGCCAAGAGGGACTAGCGGGCGGACGGCTCTTC	TRBV3-1	NA	14	TRBJ2-1	TRBD2
CASSWGTAEETQYF	TGCGCCAGCAGCTGGGGGACAGCAGAAGAGACCCAGTACTTC	TRBV5-1	many	14	TRBJ2-5	TRBD1
CASSYPGGGAGTSGRTSSYEQYF	TGTGCCAGCAGTTACCCCGGAGGGGGTGCGGGGACTAGCGGGAGGACGAGCTCCTACGAGCAGTACTTC	TRBV6-2/TRBV6-3	NA	23	TRBJ2-7	TRBD2
CASSLSTGTNTEAFF	TGTGCCAGCAGTTTATCGACAGGGACGAACACTGAAGCTTTCTTT	TRBV27	NA	15	TRBJ1-1	TRBD1
CSASRGTYEQYF	TGCAGTGCTAGCCGGGGCACCTACGAGCAGTACTTC	TRBV20-1	few	12	TRBJ2-7	NA
CSAERGAGSTDTQYF	TGCAGTGCGGAGAGGGGGGCCGGCAGCACAGATACGCAGTATTTT	TRBV20-1	many	15	TRBJ2-3	NA
CASSLSGTELGQPQHF	TGTGCCAGCAGCTTGAGTGGGACAGAGTTGGGTCAGCCCCAGCATTTT	TRBV5-6	NA	16	TRBJ1-5	TRBD1
CASSLRAFTDTQYF	TGCGCCAGCAGCTTGAGAGCGTTCACAGATACGCAGTATTTT	TRBV5-1	few	14	TRBJ2-3	NA
CASSPSGGPQSTDTQYF	TGCGCCAGCAGCCCTAGCGGGGGGCCCCAGAGCACAGATACGCAGTATTTT	TRBV5-1	NA	17	TRBJ2-3	TRBD2
CAISESWTGSFISGNTIYF	TGTGCCATCAGTGAGTCGTGGACAGGTAGCTTCATCTCTGGAAACACCATATATTTT	TRBV10-3	NA	19	TRBJ1-3	TRBD1
CASSSHKGRETQYF	TGTGCCAGCAGCTCGCATAAAGGGAGGGAGACCCAGTACTTC	TRBV11-2	few	14	TRBJ2-5	NA
CACSQEGRGTDTQYF	TGTGCCTGCAGCCAGGAGGGCAGGGGAACAGATACGCAGTATTTT	TRBV3-1	NA	15	TRBJ2-3	NA
CASSLGSTDTQYF	TGCGCCAGCAGCTTGGGTAGCACAGATACGCAGTATTTT	TRBV5-1	many	13	TRBJ2-3	NA
CSVEVRLAGEAFF	TGCAGCGTTGAAGTAAGGCTGGCCGGTGAAGCTTTCTTT	TRBV29-1	NA	13	TRBJ1-1	NA
CASSDHSGPGSYEQYF	TGTGCCAGCAGTGATCATAGCGGGCCGGGAAGTTACGAGCAGTACTTC	TRBV25-1	NA	16	TRBJ2-7	TRBD2
CASSFGRLSYEQYF	TGTGCCAGCAGCTTCGGCAGGTTAAGCTACGAGCAGTACTTC	TRBV7-8	many	14	TRBJ2-7	NA
CASSKAPGTGLAGELFF	TGTGCTAGCAGCAAGGCGCCAGGGACGGGTCTAGCCGGGGAGCTGTTTTTT	TRBV7-7	NA	17	TRBJ2-2	NA
CASSLLGGRLGTDTQYF	TGTGCCAGCAGTTTATTGGGCGGGAGGCTCGGCACAGATACGCAGTATTTT	TRBV27	NA	17	TRBJ2-3	TRBD2
CASSQDLLAGPVGQFF	TGTGCCAGCAGCCAAGACCTACTAGCGGGGCCGGTTGGGCAGTTCTTC	TRBV3-1	few	16	TRBJ2-1	TRBD2
CSASGLGNEQFF	TGCAGTGCTAGTGGCCTCGGCAATGAGCAGTTCTTC	TRBV20-1	NA	12	TRBJ2-1	NA
CSARDPLLAGQTGELFF	TGCAGTGCTAGAGACCCCCTCCTAGCGGGCCAGACCGGGGAGCTGTTTTTT	TRBV20-1	many	17	TRBJ2-2	TRBD2
CASTHRGGQGYQPQHF	TGTGCCAGCACCCATAGGGGGGGCCAGGGCTATCAGCCCCAGCATTTT	TRBV11-2	few	16	TRBJ1-5	NA
CASSLSSPMLNRGTNSPLHF	TGTGCCAGCAGTTTATCCTCCCCCATGTTGAACAGGGGCACTAATTCACCCCTCCACTTT	TRBV27	NA	20	TRBJ1-6	TRBD1
CASTTYWGQNYGYTF	TGTGCCAGCACCACTTATTGGGGGCAGAACTATGGCTACACCTTC	TRBV28	NA	15	TRBJ1-2	NA
CASSSTDRGFTDTQYF	TGTGCCAGCAGTTCGACCGACAGGGGGTTCACAGATACGCAGTATTTT	TRBV6-5	NA	16	TRBJ2-3	TRBD1
CASSLRYTGLLSEQYF	TGTGCCAGCAGTCTACGGTATACGGGACTCCTGAGCGAGCAGTACTTC	TRBV6-5	NA	16	TRBJ2-7	NA